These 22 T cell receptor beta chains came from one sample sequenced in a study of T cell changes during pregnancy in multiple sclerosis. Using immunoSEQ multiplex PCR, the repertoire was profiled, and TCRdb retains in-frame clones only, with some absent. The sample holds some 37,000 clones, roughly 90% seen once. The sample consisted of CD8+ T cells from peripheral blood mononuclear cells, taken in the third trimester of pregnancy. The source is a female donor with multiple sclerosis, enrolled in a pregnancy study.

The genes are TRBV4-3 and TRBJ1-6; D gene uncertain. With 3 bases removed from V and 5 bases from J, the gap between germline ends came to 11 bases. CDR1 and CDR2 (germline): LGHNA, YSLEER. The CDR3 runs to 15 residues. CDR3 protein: CASSQGRVDNSPLHF. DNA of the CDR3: TGCGCCAGCAGCCAGGGGAGGGTAGATAATTCACCCCTCCACTTT.

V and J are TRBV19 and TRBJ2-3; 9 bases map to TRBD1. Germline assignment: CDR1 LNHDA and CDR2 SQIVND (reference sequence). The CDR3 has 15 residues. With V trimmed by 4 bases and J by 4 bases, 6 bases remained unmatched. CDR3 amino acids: CASSTGTGLSDTQYF. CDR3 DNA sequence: TGTGCCAGTAGTACCGGGACAGGGTTATCAGATACGCAGTATTTT. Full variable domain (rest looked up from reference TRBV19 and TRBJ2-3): DGGITQSPKYLFRKEGQNVTLSCEQNLNHDAMYWYRQDPGQGLRLIYYSQIVNDFQKGDIAEGYSVSREKKESFPLTVTSAQKNPTAFYLCASSTGTGLSDTQYFGPGTRLTVL.

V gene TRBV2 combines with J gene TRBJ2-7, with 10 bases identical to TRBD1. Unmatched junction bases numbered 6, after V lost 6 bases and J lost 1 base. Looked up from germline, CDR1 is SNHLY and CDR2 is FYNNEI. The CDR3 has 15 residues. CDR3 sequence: CASSVTGGVSYEQYF. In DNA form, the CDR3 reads TGTGCCAGCAGCGTGACAGGGGGCGTTTCCTACGAGCAGTACTTC.

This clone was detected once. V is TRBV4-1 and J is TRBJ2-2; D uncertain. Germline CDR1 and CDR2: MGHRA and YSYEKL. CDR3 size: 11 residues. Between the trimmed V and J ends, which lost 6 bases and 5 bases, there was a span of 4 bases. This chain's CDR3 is CASRETGELFF. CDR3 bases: TGCGCCAGCAGGGAGACCGGGGAGCTGTTTTTT.

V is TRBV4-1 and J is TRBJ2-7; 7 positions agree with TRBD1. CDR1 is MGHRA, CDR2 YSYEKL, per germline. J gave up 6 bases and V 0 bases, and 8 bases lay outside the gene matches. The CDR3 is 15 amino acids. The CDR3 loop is CASSQDLWGQTEQYF. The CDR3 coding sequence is TGCGCCAGCAGCCAAGATCTTTGGGGACAGACCGAGCAGTACTTC.

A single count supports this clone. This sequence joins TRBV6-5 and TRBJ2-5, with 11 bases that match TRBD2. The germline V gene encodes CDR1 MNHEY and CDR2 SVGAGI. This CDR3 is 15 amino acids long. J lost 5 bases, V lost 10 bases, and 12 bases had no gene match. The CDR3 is CATGNSLAGAETQYF. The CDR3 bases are TGTGCCACCGGAAATTCACTAGCGGGGGCGGAGACCCAGTACTTC.

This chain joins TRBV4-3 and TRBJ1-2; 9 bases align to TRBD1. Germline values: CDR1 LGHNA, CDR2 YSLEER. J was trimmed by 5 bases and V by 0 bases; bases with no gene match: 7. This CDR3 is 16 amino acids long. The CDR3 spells CASSQEPGTGIYGYTF. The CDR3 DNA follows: TGCGCCAGCAGCCAAGAACCTGGGACAGGGATTTATGGCTACACCTTC.

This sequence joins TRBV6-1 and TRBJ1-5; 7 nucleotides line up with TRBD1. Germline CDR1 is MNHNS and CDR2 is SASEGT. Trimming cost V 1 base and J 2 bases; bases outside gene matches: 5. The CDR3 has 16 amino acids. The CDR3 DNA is TGTGCCAGCAGTGAAGGACAGGGCCCGGGCAATCAGCCCCAGCATTTT. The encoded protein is CASSEGQGPGNQPQHF.

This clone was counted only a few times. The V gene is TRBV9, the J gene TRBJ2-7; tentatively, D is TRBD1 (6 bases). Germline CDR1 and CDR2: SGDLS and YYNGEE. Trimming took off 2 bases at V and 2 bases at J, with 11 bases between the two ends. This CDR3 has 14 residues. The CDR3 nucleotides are TGTGCCAGCAGCGTTCGACAGGACCCCTACGAGCAGTACTTC. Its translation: CASSVRQDPYEQYF.

CDR3 protein: CASSYGTGGNQPQHF. The CDR3 DNA follows: TGTGCCAGCAGTTATGGGACAGGGGGCAATCAGCCCCAGCATTTT. V and J are TRBV6-5 and TRBJ1-5; TRBD1 agrees at 10 bases. The CDR3 covers 15 residues. In germline, CDR1 is MNHEY, CDR2 SVGAGI. V lost 3 bases to trimming and J lost 2 bases; unmatched junction nucleotides: 1.

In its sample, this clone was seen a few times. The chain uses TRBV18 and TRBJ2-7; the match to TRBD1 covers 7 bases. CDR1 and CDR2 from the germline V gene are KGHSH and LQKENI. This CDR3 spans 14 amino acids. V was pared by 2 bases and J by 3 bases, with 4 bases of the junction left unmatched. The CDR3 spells CASSPKQGDYEQYF. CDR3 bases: TGTGCCAGCTCACCAAAGCAGGGGGACTACGAGCAGTACTTC.

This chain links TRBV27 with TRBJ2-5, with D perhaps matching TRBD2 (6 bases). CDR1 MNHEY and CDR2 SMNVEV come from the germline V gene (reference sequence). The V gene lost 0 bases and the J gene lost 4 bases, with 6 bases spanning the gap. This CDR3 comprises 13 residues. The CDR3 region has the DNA TGTGCCAGCAGTTTATCTAGCGGAGAGACCCAGTACTTC. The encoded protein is CASSLSSGETQYF.

The CDR3 is CASSLGTGDLGYTF. The CDR3 DNA sequence: TGTGCCAGCAGCCTGGGGACAGGGGATCTGGGCTACACCTTC. The genes are TRBV5-4 and TRBJ1-2; 10 bases map to TRBD1. The germline CDR1 and CDR2 sequences are SGHNT and YYREEE (reference sequence). The CDR3 has 14 amino acids. V lost 4 bases, J lost 8 bases, and 8 bases stayed unmatched.

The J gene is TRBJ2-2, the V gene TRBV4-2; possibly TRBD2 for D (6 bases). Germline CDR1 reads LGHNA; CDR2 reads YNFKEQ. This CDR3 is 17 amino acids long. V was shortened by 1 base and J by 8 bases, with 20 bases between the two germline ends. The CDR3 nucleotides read TGTGCCAGCAGCCAAGTTAGGGAGGACTCACAAACGGGGGAGCTGTTTTTT. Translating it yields CASSQVREDSQTGELFF.

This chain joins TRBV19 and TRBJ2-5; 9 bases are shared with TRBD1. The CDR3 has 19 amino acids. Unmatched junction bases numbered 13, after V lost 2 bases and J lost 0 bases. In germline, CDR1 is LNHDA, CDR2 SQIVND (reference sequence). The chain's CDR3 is CASSIFYNTGGSYQETQYF. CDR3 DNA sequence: TGTGCCAGTAGTATATTTTACAATACAGGGGGCTCGTACCAAGAGACCCAGTACTTC.

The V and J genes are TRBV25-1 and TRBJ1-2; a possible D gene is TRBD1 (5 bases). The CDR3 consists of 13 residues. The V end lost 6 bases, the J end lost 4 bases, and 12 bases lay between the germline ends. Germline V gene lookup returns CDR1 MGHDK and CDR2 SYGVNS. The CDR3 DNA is TGTGCCAGCAGCCCCGGGGGGGGCTATGGCTACACCTTC. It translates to CASSPGGGYGYTF.

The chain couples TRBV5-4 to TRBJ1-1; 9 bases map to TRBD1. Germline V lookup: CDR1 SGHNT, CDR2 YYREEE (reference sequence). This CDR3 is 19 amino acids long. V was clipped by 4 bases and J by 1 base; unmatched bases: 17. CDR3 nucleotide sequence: TGTGCCAGCAGCGGTTCCGGGACAGGGTTTAATTGGGGGAACACTGAAGCTTTCTTT. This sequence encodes CASSGSGTGFNWGNTEAFF. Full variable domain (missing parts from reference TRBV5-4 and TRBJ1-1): ETGVTQSPTHLIKTRGQQVTLRCSSQSGHNTVSWYQQALGQGPQFIFQYYREEENGRGNFPPRFSGLQFPNYSSELNVNALELDDSALYLCASSGSGTGFNWGNTEAFFGQGTRLTVV.

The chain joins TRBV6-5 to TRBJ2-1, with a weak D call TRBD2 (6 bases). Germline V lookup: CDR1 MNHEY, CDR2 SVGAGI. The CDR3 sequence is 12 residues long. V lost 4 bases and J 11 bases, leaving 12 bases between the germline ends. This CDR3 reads CASSLYREKQFF. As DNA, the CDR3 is TGTGCCAGCAGTTTGTACCGGGAGAAGCAGTTCTTC.

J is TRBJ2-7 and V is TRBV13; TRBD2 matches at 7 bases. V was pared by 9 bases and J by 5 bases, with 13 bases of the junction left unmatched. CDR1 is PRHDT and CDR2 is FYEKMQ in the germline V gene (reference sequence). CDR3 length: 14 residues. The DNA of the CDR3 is TGTGCCAGTCGCGAGGGGAGGGGTAGCAACGAGCAGTACTTC. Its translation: CASREGRGSNEQYF.

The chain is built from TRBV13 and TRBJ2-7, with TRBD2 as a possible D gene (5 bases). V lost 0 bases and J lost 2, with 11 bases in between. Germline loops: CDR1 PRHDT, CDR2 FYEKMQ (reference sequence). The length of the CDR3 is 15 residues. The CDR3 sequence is CASSLGAGLTYEQYF. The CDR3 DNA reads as TGTGCCAGCAGCTTAGGTGCGGGTCTGACCTACGAGCAGTACTTC.

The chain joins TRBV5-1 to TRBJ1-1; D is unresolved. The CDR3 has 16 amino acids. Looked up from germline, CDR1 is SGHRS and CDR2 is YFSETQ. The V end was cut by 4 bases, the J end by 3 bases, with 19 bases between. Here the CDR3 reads CASSGGKSPRDTEAFF. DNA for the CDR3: TGCGCCAGCAGCGGTGGGAAGTCGCCGAGGGACACTGAAGCTTTCTTT.

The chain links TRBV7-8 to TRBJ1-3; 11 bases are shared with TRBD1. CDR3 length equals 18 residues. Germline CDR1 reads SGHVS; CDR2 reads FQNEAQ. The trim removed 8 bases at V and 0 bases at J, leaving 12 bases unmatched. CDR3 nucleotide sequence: TGTGCCAGCGCGATGGACAGGGGGCCACTGAGCTCTGGAAACACCATATATTTT. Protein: CASAMDRGPLSSGNTIYF. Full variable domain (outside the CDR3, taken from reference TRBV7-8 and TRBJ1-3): GAGVSQSPRYKVAKRGQDVALRCDPISGHVSLFWYQQALGQGPEFLTYFQNEAQLDKSGLPSDRFFAERPEGSVSTLKIQRTQQEDSAVYLCASAMDRGPLSSGNTIYFGEGSWLTVV.